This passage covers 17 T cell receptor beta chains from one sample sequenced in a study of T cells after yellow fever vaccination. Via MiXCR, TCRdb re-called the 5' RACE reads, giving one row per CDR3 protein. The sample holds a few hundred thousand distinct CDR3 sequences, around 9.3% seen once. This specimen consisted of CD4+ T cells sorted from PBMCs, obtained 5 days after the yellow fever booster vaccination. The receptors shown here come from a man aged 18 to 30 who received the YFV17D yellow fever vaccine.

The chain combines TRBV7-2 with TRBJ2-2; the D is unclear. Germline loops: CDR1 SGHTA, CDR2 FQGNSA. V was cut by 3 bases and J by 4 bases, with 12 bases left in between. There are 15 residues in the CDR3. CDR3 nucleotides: TGTGCCAGCAGCTTGGCAACATCGAGCACCGGGGAGCTGTTTTTT. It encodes CASSLATSSTGELFF. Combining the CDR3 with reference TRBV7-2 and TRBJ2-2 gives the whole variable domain GAGVSQSPSNKVTEKGKDVELRCDPISGHTALYWYRQSLGQGLEFLIYFQGNSAPDKSGLPSDRFSAERTGGSVSTLTIQRTQQEDSAVYLCASSLATSSTGELFFGEGSRLTVL.

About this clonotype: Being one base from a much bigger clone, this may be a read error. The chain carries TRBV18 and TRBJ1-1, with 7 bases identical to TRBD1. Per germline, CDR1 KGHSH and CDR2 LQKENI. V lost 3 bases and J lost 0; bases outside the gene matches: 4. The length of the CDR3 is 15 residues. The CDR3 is CASSPSDRVNTEAFF. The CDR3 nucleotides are TGTGCCAGCTCACCCAGTGACAGGGTGAACACTGAAGCTTTCTTT.

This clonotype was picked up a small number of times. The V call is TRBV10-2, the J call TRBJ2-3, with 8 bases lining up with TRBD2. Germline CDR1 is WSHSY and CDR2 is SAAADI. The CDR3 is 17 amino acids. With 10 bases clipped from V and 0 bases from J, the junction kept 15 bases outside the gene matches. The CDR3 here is CATSSGGGVSSTDTQYF. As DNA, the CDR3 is TGCGCCACCTCGTCGGGGGGGGGCGTTTCTAGCACAGATACGCAGTATTTT.

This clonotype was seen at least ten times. The CDR3 sequence is CASSLGSGLATNEQFF. CDR3 nucleotide sequence: TGTGCCAGCAGCTTAGGATCGGGACTAGCAACGAATGAGCAGTTCTTC. This rearrangement joins TRBV5-6 to TRBJ2-1; 9 bases align to TRBD2. Trimming at V came to 2 bases and at J to 7 bases, leaving 10 bases not matched to a gene. CDR3 length equals 16 residues. Germline values: CDR1 SGHDT, CDR2 YYEEEE.

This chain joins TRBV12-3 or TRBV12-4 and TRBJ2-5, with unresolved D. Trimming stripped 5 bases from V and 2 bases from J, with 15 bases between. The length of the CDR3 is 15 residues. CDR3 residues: CASSQRSHRQETQYF. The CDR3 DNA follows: TGTGCCAGCAGTCAACGCTCGCACCGACAAGAGACCCAGTACTTC.

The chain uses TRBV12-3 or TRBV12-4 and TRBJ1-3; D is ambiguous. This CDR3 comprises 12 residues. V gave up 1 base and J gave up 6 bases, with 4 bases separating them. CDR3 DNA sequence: TGTGCCAGCAGTTTAGGCGAAAACACCATATATTTT. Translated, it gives CASSLGENTIYF.

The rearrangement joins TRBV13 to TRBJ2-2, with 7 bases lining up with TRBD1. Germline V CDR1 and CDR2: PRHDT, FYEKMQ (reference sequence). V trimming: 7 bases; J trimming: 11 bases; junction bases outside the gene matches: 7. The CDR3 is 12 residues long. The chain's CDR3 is CASTLTGVELFF. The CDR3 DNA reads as TGTGCCAGCACCCTAACAGGGGTTGAGCTGTTTTTT.

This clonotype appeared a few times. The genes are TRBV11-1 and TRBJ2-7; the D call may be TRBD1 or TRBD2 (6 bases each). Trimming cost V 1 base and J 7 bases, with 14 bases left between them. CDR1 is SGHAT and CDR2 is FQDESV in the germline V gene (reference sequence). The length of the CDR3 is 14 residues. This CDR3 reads CASSLGPGAGEQYV. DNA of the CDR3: TGTGCCAGCAGCTTAGGACCGGGGGCGGGAGAGCAGTACGTC.

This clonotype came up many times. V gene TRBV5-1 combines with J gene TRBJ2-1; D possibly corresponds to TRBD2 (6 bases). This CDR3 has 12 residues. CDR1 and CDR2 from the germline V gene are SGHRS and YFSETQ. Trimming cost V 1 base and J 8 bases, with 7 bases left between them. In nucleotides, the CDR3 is TGCGCCAGCAGCTTGTGGGAGGATGAGCAGTTCTTC. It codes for CASSLWEDEQFF.

For the CDR3, the DNA is TGCAGTGCCTCCCCTCCGGGGGGGACAGATACGCAGTATTTT. Translated: CSASPPGGTDTQYF. The gene calls are TRBV20-1 and TRBJ2-3; 8 bases align to TRBD2. Germline loops: CDR1 DFQATT, CDR2 SNEGSKA (reference sequence). J gave up 3 bases and V 6 bases, and 8 bases lay outside the gene matches. The length of the CDR3 is 14 residues.

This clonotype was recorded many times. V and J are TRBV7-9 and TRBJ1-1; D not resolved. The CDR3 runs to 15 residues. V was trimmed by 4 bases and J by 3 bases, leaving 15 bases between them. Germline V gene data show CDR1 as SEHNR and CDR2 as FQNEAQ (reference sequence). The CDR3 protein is CASSSRFKLHTEAFF. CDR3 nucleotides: TGTGCCAGCAGCTCTAGGTTTAAGCTTCACACTGAAGCTTTCTTT.

The CDR3 coding sequence is TGTGCCAGCAGCCCCAGGAGGGGGGACACCATATATTTT. It specifies CASSPRRGDTIYF. The chain has TRBV7-9 and TRBJ1-3; D may be TRBD1 (6 bases). CDR1 is SEHNR and CDR2 is FQNEAQ in the germline V gene (reference sequence). With 5 bases removed from V and 8 bases from J, the gap between germline ends came to 13 bases. The CDR3 has 13 amino acids.

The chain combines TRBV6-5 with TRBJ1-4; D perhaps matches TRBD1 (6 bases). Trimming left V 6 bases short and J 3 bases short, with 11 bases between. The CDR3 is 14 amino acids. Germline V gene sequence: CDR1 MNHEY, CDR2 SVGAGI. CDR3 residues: CASRQGLSNEKLFF. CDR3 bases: TGTGCCAGCAGACAGGGCCTCTCTAATGAAAAACTGTTTTTT.

CDR3 DNA sequence: TGTGCCAGCAGCCCCTGGACAGGCTCTGGAAACACCATATATTTT. Translated, it gives CASSPWTGSGNTIYF. The chain is built from TRBV7-9 and TRBJ1-3; 7 bases agree with TRBD1. Looked up from germline, CDR1 is SEHNR and CDR2 is FQNEAQ (reference sequence). CDR3 length: 15 amino acids. After removal of 5 bases from V and 0 bases from J, the junction contained 4 bases not matched to a gene.

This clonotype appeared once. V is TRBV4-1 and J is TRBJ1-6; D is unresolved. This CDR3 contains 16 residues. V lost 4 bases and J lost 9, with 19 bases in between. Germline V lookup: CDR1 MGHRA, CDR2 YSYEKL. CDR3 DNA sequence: TGCGCCAGCAGCCCATTCCTACCGGGGAGGTTTTCACCCCTCCACTTT. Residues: CASSPFLPGRFSPLHF.

The CDR3 reads CASSPLGESYEQYF. The CDR3 DNA follows: TGTGCCAGCAGCCCTTTAGGGGAATCCTACGAGCAGTACTTC. V is TRBV25-1 and J is TRBJ2-7; D is perhaps TRBD1 (5 bases). This CDR3 is 14 amino acids long. The germline gives CDR1 MGHDK, CDR2 SYGVNS. V lost 6 bases, J lost 1 base, and 13 bases lay in between.

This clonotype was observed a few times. CDR3 DNA: TGTGCCAGCAGGGACCCTAATGAAAAACTGTTTTTT. Translation: CASRDPNEKLFF. This sequence joins TRBV28 and TRBJ1-4, with D uncertain. The CDR3 has 12 amino acids. Germline CDR1 MDHEN, CDR2 SYDVKM. V lost 6 bases, J lost 3 bases, and 5 bases lay in between.